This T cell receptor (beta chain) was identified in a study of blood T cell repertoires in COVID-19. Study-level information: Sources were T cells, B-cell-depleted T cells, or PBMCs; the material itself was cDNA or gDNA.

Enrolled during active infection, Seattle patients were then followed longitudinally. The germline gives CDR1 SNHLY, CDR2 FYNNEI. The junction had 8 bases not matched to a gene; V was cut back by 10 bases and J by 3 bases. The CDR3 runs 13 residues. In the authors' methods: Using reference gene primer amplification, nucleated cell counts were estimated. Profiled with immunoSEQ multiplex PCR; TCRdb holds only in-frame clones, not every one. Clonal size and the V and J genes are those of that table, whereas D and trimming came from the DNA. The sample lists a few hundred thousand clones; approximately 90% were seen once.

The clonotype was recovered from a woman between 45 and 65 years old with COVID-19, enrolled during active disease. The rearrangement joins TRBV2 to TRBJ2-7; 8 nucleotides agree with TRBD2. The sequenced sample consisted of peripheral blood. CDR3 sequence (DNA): TGTGCCACAATAGCGGGGAGGGTCTACGAGCAGTACTTC. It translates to CATIAGRVYEQYF.